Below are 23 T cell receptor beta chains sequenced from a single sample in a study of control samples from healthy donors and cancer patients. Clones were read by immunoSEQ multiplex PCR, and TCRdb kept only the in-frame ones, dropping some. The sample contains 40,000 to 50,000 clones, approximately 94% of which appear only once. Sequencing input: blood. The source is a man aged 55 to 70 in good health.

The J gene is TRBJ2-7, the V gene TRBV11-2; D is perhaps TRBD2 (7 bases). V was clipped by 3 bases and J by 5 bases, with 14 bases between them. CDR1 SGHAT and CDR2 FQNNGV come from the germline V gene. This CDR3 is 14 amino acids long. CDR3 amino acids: CASSLGGRGNEQYF. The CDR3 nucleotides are TGTGCCAGCAGCTTGGGGGGGCGCGGCAACGAGCAGTACTTC.

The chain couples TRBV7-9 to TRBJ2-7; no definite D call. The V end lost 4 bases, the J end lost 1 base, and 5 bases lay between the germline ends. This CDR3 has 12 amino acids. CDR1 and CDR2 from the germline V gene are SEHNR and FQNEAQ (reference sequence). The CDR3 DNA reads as TGTGCCAGCAGCTATCTGTCCTACGAGCAGTACTTC. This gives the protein CASSYLSYEQYF.

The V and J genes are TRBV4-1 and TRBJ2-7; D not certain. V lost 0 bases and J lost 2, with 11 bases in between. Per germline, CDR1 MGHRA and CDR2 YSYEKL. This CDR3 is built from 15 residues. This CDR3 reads CASSQDSAGTYEQYF. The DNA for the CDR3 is TGCGCCAGCAGCCAAGACTCGGCAGGAACCTACGAGCAGTACTTC.

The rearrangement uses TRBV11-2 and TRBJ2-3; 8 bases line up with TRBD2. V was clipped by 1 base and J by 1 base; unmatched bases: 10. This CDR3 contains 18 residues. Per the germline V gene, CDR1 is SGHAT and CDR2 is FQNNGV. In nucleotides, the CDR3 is TGTGCCAGCAGCTTAGTTCGACTAGCGAGGTGGGGCACAGATACGCAGTATTTT. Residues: CASSLVRLARWGTDTQYF.

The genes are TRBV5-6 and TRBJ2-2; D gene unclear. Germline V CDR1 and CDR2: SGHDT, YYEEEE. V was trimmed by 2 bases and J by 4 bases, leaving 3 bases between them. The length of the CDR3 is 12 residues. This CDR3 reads CASSLSTGELFF. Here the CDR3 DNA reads TGTGCCAGCAGCTTAAGCACCGGGGAGCTGTTTTTT. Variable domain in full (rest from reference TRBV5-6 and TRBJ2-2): DAGVTQSPTHLIKTRGQQVTLRCSPKSGHDTVSWYQQALGQGPQFIFQYYEEEERQRGNFPDRFSGHQFPNYSSELNVNALLLGDSALYLCASSLSTGELFFGEGSRLTVL.

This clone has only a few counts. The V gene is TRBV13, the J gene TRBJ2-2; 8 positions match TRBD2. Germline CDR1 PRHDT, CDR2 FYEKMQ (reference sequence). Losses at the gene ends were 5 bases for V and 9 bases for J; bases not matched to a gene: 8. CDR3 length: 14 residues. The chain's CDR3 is CASSPGTSGWELFF. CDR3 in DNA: TGTGCCAGCAGCCCCGGGACTAGTGGCTGGGAGCTGTTTTTT.

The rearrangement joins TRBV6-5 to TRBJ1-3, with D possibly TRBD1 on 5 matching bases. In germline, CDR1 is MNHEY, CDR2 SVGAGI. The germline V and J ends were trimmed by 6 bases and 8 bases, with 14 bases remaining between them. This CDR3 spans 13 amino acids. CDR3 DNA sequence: TGTGCCAGCAGGAAGGGGCAAAGGGACACCATATATTTT. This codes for CASRKGQRDTIYF.

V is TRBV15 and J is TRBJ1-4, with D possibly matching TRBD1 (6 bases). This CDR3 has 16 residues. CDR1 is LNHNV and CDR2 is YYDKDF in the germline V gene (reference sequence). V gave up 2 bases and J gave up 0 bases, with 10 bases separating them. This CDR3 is CATSRRYRATNEKLFF. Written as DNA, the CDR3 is TGTGCCACCAGCAGACGGTACAGGGCAACTAATGAAAAACTGTTTTTT. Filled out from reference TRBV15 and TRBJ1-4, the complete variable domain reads DAMVIQNPRYQVTQFGKPVTLSCSQTLNHNVMYWYQQKSSQAPKLLFHYYDKDFNNEADTPDNFQSRRPNTSFCFLDIRSPGLGDTAMYLCATSRRYRATNEKLFFGSGTQLSVL.

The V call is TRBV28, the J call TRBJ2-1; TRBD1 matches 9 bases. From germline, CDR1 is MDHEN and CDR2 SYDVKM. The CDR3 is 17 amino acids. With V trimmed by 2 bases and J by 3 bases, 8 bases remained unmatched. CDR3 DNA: TGTGCCAGCAGTTTAGCCTCGGGACAGGGATACTACAATGAGCAGTTCTTC. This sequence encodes CASSLASGQGYYNEQFF.

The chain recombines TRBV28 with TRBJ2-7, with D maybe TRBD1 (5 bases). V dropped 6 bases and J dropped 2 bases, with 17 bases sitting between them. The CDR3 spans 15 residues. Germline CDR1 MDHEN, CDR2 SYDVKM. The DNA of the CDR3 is TGTGCCAGCAGGGGGCCTGGGCAGGGCCCCTACGAGCAGTACTTC. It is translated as CASRGPGQGPYEQYF.

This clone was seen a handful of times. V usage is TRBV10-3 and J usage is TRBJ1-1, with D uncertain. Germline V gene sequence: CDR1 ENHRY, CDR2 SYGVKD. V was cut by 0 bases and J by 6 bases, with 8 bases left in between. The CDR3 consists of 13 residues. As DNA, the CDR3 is TGTGCCATCAGTGAGTCTACTGCCCCTGAAGCTTTCTTT. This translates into CAISESTAPEAFF.

CDR3 protein: CATSGSRQGNARFF. DNA for the CDR3: TGTGCCACCAGTGGTTCCCGACAGGGCAATGCGAGGTTCTTC. The J gene is TRBJ2-1, the V gene TRBV24-1; 7 nucleotides match TRBD1. Per germline, CDR1 KGHDR and CDR2 SFDVKD. The CDR3 sequence is 14 residues long. J was trimmed by 15 bases and V by 5 bases; bases with no gene match: 15.

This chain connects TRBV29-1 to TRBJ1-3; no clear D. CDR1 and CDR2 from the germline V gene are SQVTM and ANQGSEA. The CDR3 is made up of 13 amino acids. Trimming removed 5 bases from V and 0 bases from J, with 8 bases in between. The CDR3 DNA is TGCAGCGTTTGGGCCGGCTCTGGAAACACCATATATTTT. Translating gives CSVWAGSGNTIYF.

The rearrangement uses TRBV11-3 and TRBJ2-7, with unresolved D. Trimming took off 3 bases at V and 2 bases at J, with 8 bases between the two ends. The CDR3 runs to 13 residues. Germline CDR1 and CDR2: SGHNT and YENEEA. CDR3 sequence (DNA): TGTGCCAGCAGCTTGGTGGGGACCTACGAGCAGTACTTC. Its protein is CASSLVGTYEQYF.

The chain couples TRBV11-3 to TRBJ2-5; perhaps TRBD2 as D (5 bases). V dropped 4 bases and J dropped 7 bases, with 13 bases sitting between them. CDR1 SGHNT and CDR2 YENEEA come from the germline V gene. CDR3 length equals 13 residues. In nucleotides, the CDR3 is TGTGCCAGCAGCTCTATAGCGCCCCGGACCCAGTACTTC. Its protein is CASSSIAPRTQYF.

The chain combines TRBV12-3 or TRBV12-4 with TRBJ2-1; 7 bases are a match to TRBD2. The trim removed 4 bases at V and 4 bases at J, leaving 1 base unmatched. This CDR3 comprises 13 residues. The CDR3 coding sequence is TGTGCCAGCAGTTGGACTAGTTACAATGAGCAGTTCTTC. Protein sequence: CASSWTSYNEQFF.

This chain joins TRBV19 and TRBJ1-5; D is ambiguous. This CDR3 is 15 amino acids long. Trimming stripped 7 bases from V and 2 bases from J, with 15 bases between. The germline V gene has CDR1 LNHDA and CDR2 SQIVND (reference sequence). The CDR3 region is CASTTVGTGNQPQHF. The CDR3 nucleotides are TGTGCCAGTACTACGGTGGGAACTGGCAATCAGCCCCAGCATTTT.

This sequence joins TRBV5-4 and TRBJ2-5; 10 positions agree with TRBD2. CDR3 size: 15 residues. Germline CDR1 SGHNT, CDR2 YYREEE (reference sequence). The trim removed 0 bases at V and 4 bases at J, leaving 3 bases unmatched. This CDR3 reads CASSLASGRSETQYF. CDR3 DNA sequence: TGTGCCAGCAGCTTGGCTAGCGGGAGATCAGAGACCCAGTACTTC.

This CDR3 is CATSDQTGGRETQYF. The CDR3 DNA is TGTGCCACCAGTGATCAAACAGGGGGCAGGGAGACCCAGTACTTC. This chain uses TRBV24-1 with TRBJ2-5; 9 bases are shared with TRBD1. Germline CDR1 and CDR2: KGHDR and SFDVKD. The V segment lost 3 bases and the J segment 5 bases; nucleotides outside the gene matches: 6. The CDR3 consists of 15 residues.

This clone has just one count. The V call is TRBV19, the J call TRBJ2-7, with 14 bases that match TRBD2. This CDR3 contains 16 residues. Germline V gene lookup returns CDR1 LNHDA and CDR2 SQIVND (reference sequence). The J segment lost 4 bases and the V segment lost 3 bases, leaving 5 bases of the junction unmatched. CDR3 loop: CASSIGTSGSSYEQYF. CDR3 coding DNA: TGTGCCAGTAGTATCGGGACTAGCGGGAGTTCTTACGAGCAGTACTTC.

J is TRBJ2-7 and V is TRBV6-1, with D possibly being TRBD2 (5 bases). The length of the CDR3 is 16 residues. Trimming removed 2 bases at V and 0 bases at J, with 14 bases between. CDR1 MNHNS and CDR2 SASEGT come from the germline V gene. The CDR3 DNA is TGTGCCAGCAGTGAAAGGGAGAGGCTTACCTCCTACGAGCAGTACTTC. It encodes CASSERERLTSYEQYF.

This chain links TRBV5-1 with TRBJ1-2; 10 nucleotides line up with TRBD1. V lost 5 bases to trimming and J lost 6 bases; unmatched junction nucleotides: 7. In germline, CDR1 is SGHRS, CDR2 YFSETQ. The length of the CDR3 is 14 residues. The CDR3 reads CASRSGTGDHGYTF. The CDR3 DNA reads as TGCGCCAGCAGAAGCGGGACAGGGGACCATGGCTACACCTTC.

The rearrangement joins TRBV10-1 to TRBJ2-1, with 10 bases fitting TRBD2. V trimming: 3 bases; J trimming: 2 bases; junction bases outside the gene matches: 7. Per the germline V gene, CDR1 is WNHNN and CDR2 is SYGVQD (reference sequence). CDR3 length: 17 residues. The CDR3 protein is CASSDRVAGGPYNEQFF. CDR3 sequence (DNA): TGCGCCAGCAGTGATAGGGTAGCGGGAGGCCCCTACAATGAGCAGTTCTTC.